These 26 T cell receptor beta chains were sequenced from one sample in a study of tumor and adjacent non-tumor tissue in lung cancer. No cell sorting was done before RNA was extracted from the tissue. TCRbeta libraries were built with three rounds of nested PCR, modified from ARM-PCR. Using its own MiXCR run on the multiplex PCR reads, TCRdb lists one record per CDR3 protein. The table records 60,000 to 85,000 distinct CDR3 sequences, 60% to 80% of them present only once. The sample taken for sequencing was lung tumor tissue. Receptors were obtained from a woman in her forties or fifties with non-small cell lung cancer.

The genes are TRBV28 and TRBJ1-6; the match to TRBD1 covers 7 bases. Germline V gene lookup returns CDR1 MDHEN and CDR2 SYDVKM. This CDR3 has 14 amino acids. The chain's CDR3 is CTSSGQVDNSPLHF. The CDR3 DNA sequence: TGTACTAGCAGTGGACAGGTGGACAATTCACCCCTCCACTTT.

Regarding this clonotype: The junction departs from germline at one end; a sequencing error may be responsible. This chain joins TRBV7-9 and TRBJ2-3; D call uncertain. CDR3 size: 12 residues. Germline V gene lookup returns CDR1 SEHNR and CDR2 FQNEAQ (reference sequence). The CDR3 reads CVSKGSTDTHYF. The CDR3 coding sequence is TGTGTCAGCAAGGGCAGCACAGATACGCACTATTTT. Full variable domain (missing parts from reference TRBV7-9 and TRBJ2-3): DTGVSQNPRHKITKRGQNVTFRCDPISEHNRLYWYRQTLGQGPEFLTYFQNEAQLEKSRLLSDRFSAERPKGSFSTLEIQRTEQGDSAMYLCVSKGSTDTHYFGPGTRLTVL.

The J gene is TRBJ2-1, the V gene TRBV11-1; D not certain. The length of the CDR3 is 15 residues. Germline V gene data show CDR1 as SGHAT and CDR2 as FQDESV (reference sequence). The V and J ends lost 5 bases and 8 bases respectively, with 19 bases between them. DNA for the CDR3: TGTGCCAGCAGCCCGACTTCTTCGACTGACGATGAGCAGTTCTTC. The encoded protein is CASSPTSSTDDEQFF.

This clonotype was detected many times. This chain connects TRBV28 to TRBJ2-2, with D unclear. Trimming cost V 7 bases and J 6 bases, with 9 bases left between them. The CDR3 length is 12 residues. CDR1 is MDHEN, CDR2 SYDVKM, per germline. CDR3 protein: CASISLAGELFF. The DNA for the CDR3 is TGTGCCAGCATAAGTCTCGCCGGGGAGCTGTTTTTT.

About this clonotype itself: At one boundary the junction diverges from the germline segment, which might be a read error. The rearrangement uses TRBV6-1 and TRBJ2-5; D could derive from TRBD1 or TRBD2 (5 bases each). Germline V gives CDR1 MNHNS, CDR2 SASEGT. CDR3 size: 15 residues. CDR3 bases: TGTGCCAGCAGTTTTTCCGGGACGAGAGGAGAGACCCACTACTTC. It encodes CASSFSGTRGETHYF.

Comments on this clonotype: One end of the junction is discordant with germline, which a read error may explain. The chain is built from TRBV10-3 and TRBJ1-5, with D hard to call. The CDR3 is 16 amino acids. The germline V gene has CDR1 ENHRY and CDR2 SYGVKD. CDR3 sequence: CVISASPGLSHQPQHF. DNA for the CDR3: TGTGTCATCAGTGCTTCCCCCGGACTCAGCCATCAGCCCCAGCATTTT.

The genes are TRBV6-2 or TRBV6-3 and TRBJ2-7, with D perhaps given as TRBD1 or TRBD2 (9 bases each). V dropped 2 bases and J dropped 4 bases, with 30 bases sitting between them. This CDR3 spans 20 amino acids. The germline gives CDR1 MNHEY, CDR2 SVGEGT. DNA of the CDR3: TGTGCCAGCAGTTACCCGATCAGGACAGGGGAGCTAGCGGGATCATACGAGCAGTACTTC. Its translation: CASSYPIRTGELAGSYEQYF.

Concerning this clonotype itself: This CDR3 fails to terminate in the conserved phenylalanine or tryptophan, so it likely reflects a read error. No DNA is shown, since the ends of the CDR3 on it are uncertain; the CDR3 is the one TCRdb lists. The CDR3 loop reads CASSYETGGRGAFL. The chain employs TRBV6-2 or TRBV6-3 and TRBJ2-1; the table's TRBD1 call for D was not verified on the DNA. The CDR3 spans 14 residues, counting both ends. The germline CDR1 and CDR2 sequences are MNHEY and SVGEGT.

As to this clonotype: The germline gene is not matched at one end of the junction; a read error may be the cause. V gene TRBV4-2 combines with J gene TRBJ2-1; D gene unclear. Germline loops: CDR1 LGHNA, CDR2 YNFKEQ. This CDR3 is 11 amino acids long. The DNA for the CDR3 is TGTGCCAGTAGCCAAGGTGGTGAGCACTTCTTC. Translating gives CASSQGGEHFF.

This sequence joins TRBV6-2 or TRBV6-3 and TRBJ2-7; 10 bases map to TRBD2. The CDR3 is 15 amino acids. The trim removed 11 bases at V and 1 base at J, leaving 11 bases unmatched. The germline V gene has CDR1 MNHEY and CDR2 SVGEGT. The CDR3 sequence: CADRAGTSASYEQYF. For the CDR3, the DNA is TGTGCCGACAGGGCCGGGACTAGCGCTTCCTACGAGCAGTACTTC.

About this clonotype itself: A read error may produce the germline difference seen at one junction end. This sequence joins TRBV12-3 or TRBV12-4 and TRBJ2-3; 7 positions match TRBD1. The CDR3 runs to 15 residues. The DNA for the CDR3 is TGTGCCAGCAGTGACAGGGTGGATGCAACATATACGAAGTATTTT. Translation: CASSDRVDATYTKYF.

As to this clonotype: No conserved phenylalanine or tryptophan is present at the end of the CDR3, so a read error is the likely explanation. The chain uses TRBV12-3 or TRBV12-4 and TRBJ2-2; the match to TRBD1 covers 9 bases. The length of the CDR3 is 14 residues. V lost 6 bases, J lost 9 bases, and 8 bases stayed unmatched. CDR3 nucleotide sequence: TGTGCCAGCAGGTGGACAGGGGAGCACTGGGAGCTGTTTTCT. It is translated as CASRWTGEHWELFS.

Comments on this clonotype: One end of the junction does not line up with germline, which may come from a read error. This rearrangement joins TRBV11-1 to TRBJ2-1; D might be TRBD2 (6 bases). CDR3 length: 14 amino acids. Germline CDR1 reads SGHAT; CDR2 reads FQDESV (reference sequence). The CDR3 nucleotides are TGTCCCAGCAGCTCAGGAGTAGCAGGAGGGTTGCAGTTCTTC. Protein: CPSSSGVAGGLQFF.

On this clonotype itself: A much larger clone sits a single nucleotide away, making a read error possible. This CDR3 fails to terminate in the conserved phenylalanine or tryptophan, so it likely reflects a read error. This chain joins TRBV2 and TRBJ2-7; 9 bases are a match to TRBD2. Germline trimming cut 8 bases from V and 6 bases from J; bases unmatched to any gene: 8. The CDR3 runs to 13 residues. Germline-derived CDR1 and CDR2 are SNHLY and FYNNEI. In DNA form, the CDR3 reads TGTGCCAGCGCGGGAGGGTCTCCGCTCGAGCAGTACTAC. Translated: CASAGGSPLEQYY.

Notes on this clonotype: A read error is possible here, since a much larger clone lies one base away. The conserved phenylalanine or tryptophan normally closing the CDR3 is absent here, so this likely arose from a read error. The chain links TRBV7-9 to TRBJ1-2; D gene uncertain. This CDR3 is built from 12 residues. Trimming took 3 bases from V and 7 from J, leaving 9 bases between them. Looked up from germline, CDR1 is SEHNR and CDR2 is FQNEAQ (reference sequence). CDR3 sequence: CASSFQRGGYTY. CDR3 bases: TGTGCCAGCAGCTTCCAGCGGGGTGGCTACACCTAC.

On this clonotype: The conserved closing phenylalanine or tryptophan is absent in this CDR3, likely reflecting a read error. The CDR3 bases are TGTGCCAGCTGTGAAACTCCGCCGGGACAGGGTGAAAAACTGTTTTAT. Protein product: CASCETPPGQGEKLFY. V gene TRBV6-1 combines with J gene TRBJ1-4; TRBD1 aligns across 9 bases. This CDR3 has 16 amino acids. Germline V CDR1 and CDR2: MNHNS, SASEGT.

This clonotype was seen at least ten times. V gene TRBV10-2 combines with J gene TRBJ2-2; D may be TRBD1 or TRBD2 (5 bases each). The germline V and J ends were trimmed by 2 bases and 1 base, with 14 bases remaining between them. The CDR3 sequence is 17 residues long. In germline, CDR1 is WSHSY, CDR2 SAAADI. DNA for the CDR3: TGCGCCAGCAGTGAGGGAATGGGACCGCTGAACACCGGGGAGCTGTTTTTT. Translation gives CASSEGMGPLNTGELFF.

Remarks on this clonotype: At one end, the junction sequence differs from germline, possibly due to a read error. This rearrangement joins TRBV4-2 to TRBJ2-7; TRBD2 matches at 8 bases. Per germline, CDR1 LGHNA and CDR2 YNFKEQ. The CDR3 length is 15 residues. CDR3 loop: CASSLGSGSSYEQYF. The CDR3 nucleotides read TGTGCCAGCAGCCTAGGGAGCGGGAGTTCCTACGAGCAGTATTTC.

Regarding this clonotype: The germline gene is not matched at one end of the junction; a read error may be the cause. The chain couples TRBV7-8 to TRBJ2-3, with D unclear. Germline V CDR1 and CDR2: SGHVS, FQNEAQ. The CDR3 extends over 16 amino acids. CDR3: CASSQTLGVSLATQNF. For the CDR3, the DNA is TGTGCCAGCAGTCAAACTTTAGGTGTGTCGTTAGCTACACAGAATTTT.

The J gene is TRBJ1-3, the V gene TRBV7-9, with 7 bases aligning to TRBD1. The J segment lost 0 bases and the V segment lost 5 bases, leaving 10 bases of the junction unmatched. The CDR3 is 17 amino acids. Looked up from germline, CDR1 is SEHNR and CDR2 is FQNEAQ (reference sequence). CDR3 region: CASSPGEGARSGNTIYF. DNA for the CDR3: TGTGCCAGCAGCCCAGGAGAGGGGGCCCGCTCTGGAAACACCATATATTTT.

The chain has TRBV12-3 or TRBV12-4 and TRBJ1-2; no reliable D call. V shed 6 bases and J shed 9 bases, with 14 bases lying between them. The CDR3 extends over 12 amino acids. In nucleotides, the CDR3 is TGTGCCAGCAGGTCCGATGGTGGTAGCTACACCTTC. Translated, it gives CASRSDGGSYTF.

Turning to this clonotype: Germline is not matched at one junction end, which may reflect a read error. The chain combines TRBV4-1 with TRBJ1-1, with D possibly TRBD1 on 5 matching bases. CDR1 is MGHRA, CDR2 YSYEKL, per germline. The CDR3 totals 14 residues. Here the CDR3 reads CTSSQAGYDTEAFF. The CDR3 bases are TGTACCAGCAGCCAAGCAGGGTACGACACTGAAGCTTTCTTT.

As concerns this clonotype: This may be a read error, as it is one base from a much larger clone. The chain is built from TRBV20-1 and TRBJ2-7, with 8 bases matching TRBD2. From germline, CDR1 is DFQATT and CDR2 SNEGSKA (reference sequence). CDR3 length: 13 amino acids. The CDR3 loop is CSAGGAGGFEQHF. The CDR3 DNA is TGCAGTGCTGGAGGGGCGGGAGGATTTGAGCAGCACTTC.

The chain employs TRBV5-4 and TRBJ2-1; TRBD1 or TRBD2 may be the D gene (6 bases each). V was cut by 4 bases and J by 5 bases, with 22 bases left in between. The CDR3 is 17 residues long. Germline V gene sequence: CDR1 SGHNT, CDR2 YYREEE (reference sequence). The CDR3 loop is CASSPFEGGAPNNEQFF. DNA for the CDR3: TGTGCCAGCAGCCCTTTTGAGGGGGGCGCCCCTAACAATGAGCAGTTCTTC.

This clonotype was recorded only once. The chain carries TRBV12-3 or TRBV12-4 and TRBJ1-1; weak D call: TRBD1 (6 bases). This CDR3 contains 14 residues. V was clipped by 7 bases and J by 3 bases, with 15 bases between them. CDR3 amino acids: CASKYRGIDTEAFF. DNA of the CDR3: TGTGCCAGCAAGTATAGGGGGATTGACACTGAAGCTTTCTTT.

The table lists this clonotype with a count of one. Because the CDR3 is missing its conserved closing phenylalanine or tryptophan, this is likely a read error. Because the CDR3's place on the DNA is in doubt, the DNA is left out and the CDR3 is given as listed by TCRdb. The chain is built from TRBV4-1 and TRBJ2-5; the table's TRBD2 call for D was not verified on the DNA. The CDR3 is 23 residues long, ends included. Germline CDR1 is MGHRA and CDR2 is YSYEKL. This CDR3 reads CASSQERLGTGLAGVIREETRYL.